Described below is a single TCR beta chain sequence and its context. Original processing notes: Amplification from reference gene primers served as the basis for estimated nucleated cell counts. Some clones are missing from TCRdb's copy, which holds only in-frame ones; the method was immunoSEQ multiplex PCR. Clone size and the V and J calls come from that table; the DNA yielded D and trimming. The repertoire holds some 200,000 clones, with 84% as singletons. The entry originates in a study of blood T cell repertoires in COVID-19. Study-level information: Samples representing acute and convalescent COVID-19 were sourced from the United States, Italy and Spain. Sample material is recorded as cDNA or gDNA derived from T cells, B-cell-depleted T cells, or PBMCs.

The sequence was obtained from a woman aged 50 to 60 with active or convalescent COVID-19. The sequenced sample consisted of peripheral blood.

CDR3: CASSFGQAGNTIYF. The CDR3 bases are TGTGCCAGCAGTTTTGGACAGGCTGGAAACACCATATATTTT. The chain employs TRBV27 and TRBJ1-3; TRBD1 matches 7 bases. Germline CDR1 reads MNHEY; CDR2 reads SMNVEV (reference sequence). V was clipped by 3 bases and J by 2 bases; unmatched bases: 1. The CDR3 sequence is 14 residues long.